The entry that follows covers one TCR beta chain sequence. Its antigen is currently unknown. V lost 3 bases to trimming and J lost 0 bases, with 6 bases between them. Germline V gene data show CDR1 as LNHDA and CDR2 as SQIVND (reference sequence). CDR3 length: 14 amino acids. These data belong to a study of T cell responses to AZD1222 COVID-19 vaccine. Study results and caveats: Vaccine-associated CD4 TCRs spanned spike, dominant at 160-218 and 743-854. No repertoire was sampled before or during the peak T cell response, only after it. Spike-specific TCR repertoires showed rising breadth and depth after two AZD1222 doses.

Clones were read by immunoSEQ multiplex PCR, and TCRdb kept only the in-frame ones, dropping some. This sample yields 85,000 to 95,000 clones, of which 89% are seen a single time; about 5.5% belongs to the top ten. The input for sequencing was peripheral blood, taken 28 days after the second AZD1222 dose. V usage is TRBV19 and J usage is TRBJ1-5, with no clear D. This TCR was recovered from an adult who received the AZD1222 COVID-19 vaccine. DNA for the CDR3: TGTGCCAGTAGTATCCTGGATAGCAATCAGCCCCAGCATTTT. Translating gives CASSILDSNQPQHF.